This T cell receptor beta chain was sequenced during a study of blood T cell repertoires in COVID-19. Across the study: Sites in the United States, Italy and Spain provided acute and convalescent COVID-19 samples. Sample material is recorded as cDNA or gDNA derived from T cells, B-cell-depleted T cells, or PBMCs.

Per the study methods: Estimated nucleated cell counts came from reference gene primer amplification. Profiled with immunoSEQ multiplex PCR; TCRdb holds only in-frame clones, not every one. V and J calls and clone size are copied from that table; D and trimming were computed from the DNA. The table records about 150,000 clones, 88% of them present only once. J lost 1 base, V lost 0 bases, and 2 bases had no gene match. Germline CDR1 is SEHNR and CDR2 is FQNEAQ (reference sequence). The CDR3 is 15 residues long. The receptor comes from a man aged 55 to 70 with active or convalescent COVID-19. The rearrangement joins TRBV7-9 to TRBJ1-1; 7 bases line up with TRBD1. Sequencing input: peripheral blood. The CDR3 region has the DNA TGTGCCAGCAGCTTAGCCCACAGGGGGAACACTGAAGCTTTCTTT. This gives the protein CASSLAHRGNTEAFF.